The clone carrying this T cell receptor (beta chain) was picked up a small number of times. TCRdb fed the RT-PCR reads into MiXCR, producing one record per CDR3 protein. The sample holds about 160,000 distinct CDR3 sequences, about 24% seen once. The data were obtained in a study of patients and donors after allogeneic stem cell transplantation. The CDR3 length is 16 residues. CDR1 is DFQATT, CDR2 SNEGSKA, per germline (reference sequence). Trimming removed 5 bases from V and 4 bases from J; junction bases left unmatched: 12. The sequenced sample consisted of blood, either unsorted or a sorted T cell fraction (not recorded which). The sequence came from a human donor who was either an allogeneic HSCT recipient or a stem cell or donor lymphocyte infusion donor (not recorded which). It is not recorded whose cells these are; they may come from a transplant donor. The genes are TRBV20-1 and TRBJ1-3; 9 bases line up with TRBD1. The CDR3: CSAPGTGTFTGNTIYF. CDR3 sequence (DNA): TGCAGTGCTCCCGGGACAGGGACTTTCACCGGAAACACCATATATTTT.